Given below is one TCR beta chain in context. These data are taken from a study of T-cell reconstitution after alpha-beta-depleted transplantation in children. The TCRbeta library incorporated unique molecular identifiers. TCRdb fed the PCR reads into MiXCR, producing one record per CDR3 protein. The sample yields 500,000 or so distinct CDR3 sequences, approximately 29% seen once. CDR3 length: 15 residues. CDR1 and CDR2 (germline): ENHRY, SYGVKD. Trimming removed 2 bases at V and 1 base at J, with 11 bases between. This TCR came from a human donor who donated a stem cell graft to a child with aplastic anemia. The sequencing here drew on PBMCs from the stem cell graft donor, taken from the stem cell graft. The rearrangement uses TRBV10-3 and TRBJ2-5; D unclear. CDR3 region: CAISEKGSVQETQYF. CDR3 nucleotide sequence: TGTGCCATCAGTGAGAAAGGGTCAGTCCAAGAGACCCAGTACTTC.